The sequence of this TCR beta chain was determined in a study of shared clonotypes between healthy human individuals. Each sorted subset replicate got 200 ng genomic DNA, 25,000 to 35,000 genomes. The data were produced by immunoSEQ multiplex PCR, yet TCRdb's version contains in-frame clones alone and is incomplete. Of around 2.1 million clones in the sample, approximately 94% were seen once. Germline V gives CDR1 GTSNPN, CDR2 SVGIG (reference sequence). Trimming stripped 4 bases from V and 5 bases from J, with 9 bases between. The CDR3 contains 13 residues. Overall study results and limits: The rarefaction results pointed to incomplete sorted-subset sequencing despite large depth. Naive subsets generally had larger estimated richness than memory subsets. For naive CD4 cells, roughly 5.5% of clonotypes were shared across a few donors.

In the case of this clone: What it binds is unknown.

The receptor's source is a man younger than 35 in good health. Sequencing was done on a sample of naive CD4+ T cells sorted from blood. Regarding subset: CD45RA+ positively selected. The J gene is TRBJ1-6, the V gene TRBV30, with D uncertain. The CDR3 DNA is TGTGCCTGGATTGAGGGAAATAATTCACCCCTCCACTTT. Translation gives CAWIEGNNSPLHF.